The 25 T cell receptor beta chains in this list originate from one sample, sequenced in a study of response to subunit inactivated influenza vaccine. One entry per CDR3 protein results from TCRdb running MiXCR on the RT-PCR reads. The sample shows about 480,000 distinct CDR3 sequences, approximately 11% of them seen only once. The sequences come from PBMCs from blood, collected 45 days after vaccination. The origin of the receptors is a man aged 45-60 years who received an inactivated influenza vaccine.

The rearrangement links TRBV7-2 to TRBJ2-7, with unresolved D. CDR1 SGHTA and CDR2 FQGNSA come from the germline V gene. Trimming took 5 bases from V and 2 from J, leaving 4 bases between them. The CDR3 runs 11 residues. The CDR3 nucleotides read TGTGCCAGCAGCAAGGCCTACGAGCAGTACTTC. Protein: CASSKAYEQYF.

This clonotype has ten or more counts. The CDR3 DNA sequence: TGTGCCAGCAGCTTAGCCGGTGGGGGGACCTACGAGCAGTACTTC. It yields the protein CASSLAGGGTYEQYF. J is TRBJ2-7 and V is TRBV7-2; tentative D call: TRBD2 (6 bases). Germline loops: CDR1 SGHTA, CDR2 FQGNSA. This CDR3 contains 15 residues. Deletions cut 0 bases from V and 2 bases from J, with 11 bases between.

This clonotype was seen at least ten times. V usage is TRBV27 and J usage is TRBJ2-1; a weak D match, TRBD2 (6 bases). Germline lookup yields CDR1 MNHEY and CDR2 SMNVEV (reference sequence). The length of the CDR3 is 13 residues. V lost 5 bases to trimming and J lost 9 bases, with 14 bases between them. The CDR3 DNA is TGTGCCAGCAGTGGTCGACTAGTTAGTGAGCAGTTCTTC. It encodes CASSGRLVSEQFF.

This clonotype came up a few times. V gene TRBV18 combines with J gene TRBJ2-7, with 13 bases lining up with TRBD2. V trimming: 6 bases; J trimming: 4 bases; junction bases outside the gene matches: 6. Germline CDR1 KGHSH, CDR2 LQKENI. This CDR3 spans 15 amino acids. DNA for the CDR3: TGTGCCAGCTCGGAACTAGCGGGAGGGGAGTACGAGCAGTACTTC. Protein product: CASSELAGGEYEQYF.

This clonotype was detected only a few times. For the CDR3, the DNA is TGTGCCACCAGCACGGACACCTATAATGAAAAACTGTTTTTT. It encodes CATSTDTYNEKLFF. V usage is TRBV15 and J usage is TRBJ1-4, with D maybe TRBD1 (5 bases). V dropped 4 bases and J dropped 4 bases, with 10 bases sitting between them. Germline CDR1 LNHNV, CDR2 YYDKDF (reference sequence). The CDR3 spans 14 residues. Full variable domain (remainder filled in from reference TRBV15 and TRBJ1-4): DAMVIQNPRYQVTQFGKPVTLSCSQTLNHNVMYWYQQKSSQAPKLLFHYYDKDFNNEADTPDNFQSRRPNTSFCFLDIRSPGLGDTAMYLCATSTDTYNEKLFFGSGTQLSVL.

The chain employs TRBV29-1 and TRBJ2-7; D unresolved. CDR3 length: 12 residues. Trimming cost V 5 bases and J 0 bases, with 8 bases left between them. CDR1 and CDR2 from the germline V gene are SQVTM and ANQGSEA. This CDR3 reads CSVRPSSYEQYF. The CDR3 region has the DNA TGCAGCGTTCGACCTAGCTCCTACGAGCAGTACTTC.

Only a few counts were recorded for this clonotype. This sequence joins TRBV5-1 and TRBJ2-7, with 16 positions matching TRBD2. Per germline, CDR1 SGHRS and CDR2 YFSETQ. Unmatched junction bases numbered 4, after V lost 4 bases and J lost 3 bases. This CDR3 spans 16 amino acids. The CDR3 DNA reads TGCGCCAGCAGCCCGGGACTAGCGGGAGGGAACTACGAGCAGTACTTC. As protein: CASSPGLAGGNYEQYF.

The V and J genes are TRBV6-2 or TRBV6-3 and TRBJ2-7; unclear D gene. The CDR3 sequence is 14 residues long. Germline V lookup: CDR1 MNHEY, CDR2 SVGEGT. V was shortened by 2 bases and J by 3 bases, with 11 bases between the two germline ends. In DNA, the CDR3 is TGTGCCAGCAGTTACGGGGTGCAGTACTACGAGCAGTACTTC. Protein sequence: CASSYGVQYYEQYF.

This clonotype has a handful of counts. The CDR3 nucleotides read TGTGCCAGCAGTAAAGGACAGGAGGGGGACACTGAAGCTTTCTTT. Protein: CASSKGQEGDTEAFF. V gene TRBV12-3 or TRBV12-4 combines with J gene TRBJ1-1, with 7 bases identical to TRBD1. This CDR3 region has 15 residues. J lost 3 bases, V lost 5 bases, and 9 bases had no gene match.

V and J are TRBV18 and TRBJ1-3; perhaps TRBD1 as D (5 bases). In germline, CDR1 is KGHSH, CDR2 LQKENI. Trimming cost V 3 bases and J 4 bases, with 13 bases left between them. This CDR3 has 15 residues. The CDR3 loop is CASSPTGTNGNTIYF. CDR3 nucleotide sequence: TGTGCCAGCTCACCCACCGGGACGAACGGAAACACCATATATTTT. Together with reference TRBV18 and TRBJ1-3, the CDR3 gives the full variable domain: NAGVMQNPRHLVRRRGQEARLRCSPMKGHSHVYWYRQLPEEGLKFMVYLQKENIIDESGMPKERFSAEFPKEGPSILRIQQVVRGDSAAYFCASSPTGTNGNTIYFGEGSWLTVV.

This clonotype was detected a few times. The chain has TRBV7-7 and TRBJ2-3; D not resolved. The germline gives CDR1 SSHAT, CDR2 FNYEAQ (reference sequence). The CDR3 consists of 14 residues. The V end lost 1 base, the J end lost 4 bases, and 9 bases lay between the germline ends. CDR3 sequence: CASSLDTPPDTQYF. DNA of the CDR3: TGTGCCAGCAGCTTAGACACCCCCCCAGATACGCAGTATTTT.

This clonotype was seen a few times. The chain has TRBV7-9 and TRBJ2-5; D gene uncertain. In germline, CDR1 is SEHNR, CDR2 FQNEAQ (reference sequence). There are 13 residues in the CDR3. V lost 8 bases, J lost 5 bases, and 15 bases lay in between. For the CDR3, the DNA is TGTGCCAGCCGTGAAGCTGGGGTCGAGACCCAGTACTTC. Its protein product is CASREAGVETQYF. Based on the CDR3 plus reference TRBV7-9 and TRBJ2-5, the full variable domain is DTGVSQNPRHKITKRGQNVTFRCDPISEHNRLYWYRQTLGQGPEFLTYFQNEAQLEKSRLLSDRFSAERPKGSFSTLEIQRTEQGDSAMYLCASREAGVETQYFGPGTRLLVL.

In this sample, this clonotype turned up many times. This chain uses TRBV10-3 with TRBJ2-6, with 8 nucleotides matching TRBD1. Germline assignment: CDR1 ENHRY and CDR2 SYGVKD. The CDR3 is 16 residues long. V was pared by 6 bases and J by 0 bases, with 4 bases of the junction left unmatched. The CDR3 region has the DNA TGTGCCATCAGGGGACAGGATCTCTCTGGGGCCAACGTCCTGACTTTC. Translating gives CAIRGQDLSGANVLTF.

This clonotype was observed at least ten times. This chain links TRBV4-2 with TRBJ1-6; 7 nucleotides align to TRBD1. Germline V gene lookup returns CDR1 LGHNA and CDR2 YNFKEQ. CDR3 length: 15 residues. J was trimmed by 6 bases and V by 0 bases; bases with no gene match: 2. CDR3 nucleotide sequence: TGTGCCAGCAGCCAAGATGGGACAGCTAATTCACCCCTCCACTTT. It codes for CASSQDGTANSPLHF.

This clonotype was found many times. The chain couples TRBV5-1 to TRBJ2-1, with D possibly matching TRBD2 (6 bases). The CDR3 loop spans 20 amino acids. Between the trimmed V and J ends, which lost 0 bases and 0 bases, there was a span of 22 bases. Germline V gene data show CDR1 as SGHRS and CDR2 as YFSETQ. In DNA, the CDR3 is TGCGCCAGCAGCTTGGAGGGAGGAGGGCTTTTCTCGAGCTCCTACAATGAGCAGTTCTTC. Translating gives CASSLEGGGLFSSSYNEQFF.

This clonotype came up a few times. The rearrangement uses TRBV6-2 or TRBV6-3 and TRBJ1-2; D gene unclear. CDR1 and CDR2 (germline): MNHEY, SVGEGT. V lost 6 bases and J 3 bases, leaving 11 bases between the germline ends. The CDR3 is 13 residues long. As DNA, the CDR3 is TGTGCCAGCAGGCCTTATCAAGACTATGGCTACACCTTC. This sequence encodes CASRPYQDYGYTF.

This clonotype showed up just a few times. The chain carries TRBV5-1 and TRBJ1-2; D gene uncertain. Trimming removed 3 bases at V and 0 bases at J, with 9 bases between. The CDR3 is 14 amino acids. Germline values: CDR1 SGHRS, CDR2 YFSETQ. The CDR3 reads CASSYGEANYGYTF. The CDR3 region has the DNA TGCGCCAGCAGCTACGGGGAAGCTAACTATGGCTACACCTTC.

The CDR3 protein is CASSLGSEVEQYF. CDR3 DNA: TGTGCCAGCAGCCTCGGGTCGGAAGTCGAGCAGTACTTC. The chain recombines TRBV5-5 with TRBJ2-7; D is uncertain. Trimming removed 4 bases from V and 6 bases from J, with 14 bases in between. The CDR3 is 13 residues long. Germline assignment: CDR1 SGHKS and CDR2 YYEKEE (reference sequence).

This clonotype was detected a few times. V and J are TRBV5-6 and TRBJ2-3; D is possibly TRBD2 (5 bases). The CDR3 loop spans 15 amino acids. CDR1 SGHDT and CDR2 YYEEEE come from the germline V gene. V lost 1 base to trimming and J lost 4 bases, with 13 bases between them. This CDR3 reads CASSLTRILADTQYF. The DNA of the CDR3 is TGTGCCAGCAGCTTGACTAGAATATTGGCAGATACGCAGTATTTT.

This clonotype was picked up many times. The rearrangement joins TRBV7-2 to TRBJ2-7, with 13 bases that match TRBD2. This CDR3 is 14 amino acids long. The ends lost 4 bases at V and 6 bases at J; junction bases unmatched: 3. The germline V gene has CDR1 SGHTA and CDR2 FQGNSA. CDR3 loop: CASSSTSGGFEQYF. CDR3 nucleotides: TGTGCCAGCAGCTCGACTAGCGGGGGGTTCGAGCAGTACTTC.

This chain joins TRBV28 and TRBJ2-6; D gene ambiguous. This CDR3 spans 15 amino acids. V lost 2 bases, J lost 4 bases, and 9 bases lay in between. Germline CDR1 reads MDHEN; CDR2 reads SYDVKM. The CDR3 DNA follows: TGTGCCAGCAGTTTAGATTCGGAAGGGGCCAACGTCCTGACTTTC. It is translated as CASSLDSEGANVLTF.

This clonotype showed up many times. The CDR3 loop reads CASSLSNSNEQFF. CDR3 in DNA: TGTGCCAGCAGCTTATCTAACTCCAATGAGCAGTTCTTC. The chain carries TRBV7-3 and TRBJ2-1; no reliable D call. The germline CDR1 and CDR2 sequences are SGHTA and FQGTGA. V was pared by 2 bases and J by 6 bases, with 8 bases between. This CDR3 is 13 amino acids long.

In its sample, this clonotype was seen many times. This chain connects TRBV10-3 to TRBJ2-7; TRBD2 agrees at 9 bases. This CDR3 region has 13 residues. V shed 10 bases and J 3 bases; nucleotides not matched to a gene: 7. Per germline, CDR1 ENHRY and CDR2 SYGVKD. The CDR3 spells CATEREDHYEQYF. CDR3 coding DNA: TGTGCCACCGAGCGGGAGGACCACTACGAGCAGTACTTC.

V gene TRBV7-9 combines with J gene TRBJ1-1; maybe TRBD1 (6 bases). The CDR3 runs to 15 residues. Germline V gives CDR1 SEHNR, CDR2 FQNEAQ (reference sequence). V gave up 5 bases and J gave up 1 base, with 14 bases separating them. CDR3 DNA sequence: TGTGCCAGCAGCCCCCAGGGGCGCCAGAACACTGAAGCTTTCTTT. Translation gives CASSPQGRQNTEAFF.

The gene calls are TRBV27 and TRBJ2-1; 7 nucleotides match TRBD1. The CDR3 length is 14 residues. Trimming removed 5 bases from V and 6 bases from J; junction bases left unmatched: 7. Germline V gives CDR1 MNHEY, CDR2 SMNVEV (reference sequence). CDR3 region: CASSRPGQSNEQFF. The CDR3 DNA is TGTGCCAGCAGTAGACCGGGACAGAGCAATGAGCAGTTCTTC.